One TCR beta chain is described in this entry. The antigen is undetermined. Aged roughly 6 to 100, donors were systemically healthy Caucasians from Russia. The sample originates from a study of blood T cells in healthy people across ages. Study-wide findings and caveats: A conclusive naive versus antigen-experienced comparison was prevented by the unsorted PBMCs.

Primers used in a second PCR of about 6 to 12 cycles were a sample-barcoded 5' primer and a J-beta primer mix. Template switching added a 12-random-nucleotide identifier to every cDNA molecule. A minimum of 2.5 million CDR3-containing paired-end reads was obtained for each sample. Each CDR3 protein gets one entry after TCRdb re-called the 5' RACE reads with MiXCR. The table shows approximately 670,000 distinct CDR3 sequences, with roughly 43% occurring only once. The CDR3 consists of 14 residues. CDR1 is DFQATT, CDR2 SNEGSKA, per germline (reference sequence). Trimming took 3 bases from V and 5 from J, leaving 16 bases between them.

The J gene is TRBJ2-5, the V gene TRBV20-1, with D possibly matching TRBD1 (5 bases). The clonotype was recovered from a man older than 75 in good health. The sequencing input was blood. The CDR3 is CSASRWGPSETQYF. The CDR3 DNA sequence: TGCAGTGCTAGTCGGTGGGGCCCCAGCGAGACCCAGTACTTC.